The 23 T cell receptor beta chains given below trace back to one sample, sequenced in a study of Graves' ophthalmopathy and Graves' hyperthyroidism. Amplifying from RNA transcripts, the study obtained TCR beta CDR3 regions. The first round was an RT-PCR with HTBI primers, and the second round was a multiplex PCR. TCRdb re-derived calls from the multiplex PCR reads in MiXCR, one entry per CDR3 protein. Of about 39,000 distinct CDR3 sequences in the sample, roughly 50% were seen once. Sequenced sample: peripheral blood. The receptors shown here come from an adult woman with stable Graves' hyperthyroidism.

The table lists this clonotype with many counts. The chain carries TRBV6-1 and TRBJ2-5; D perhaps matches TRBD1 (6 bases). The CDR3 sequence is 14 residues long. Germline V gene data show CDR1 as MNHNS and CDR2 as SASEGT. V lost 4 bases, J lost 4 bases, and 13 bases lay in between. DNA for the CDR3: TGTGCCAGCAGTGGTGGGGGCGCGGGAGAGACCCAGTACTTC. This gives the protein CASSGGGAGETQYF.

The table lists this clonotype with a few counts. This chain uses TRBV20-1 with TRBJ1-4; possibly TRBD1 for D (6 bases). The CDR3 covers 13 residues. V dropped 4 bases and J dropped 4 bases, with 10 bases sitting between them. In germline, CDR1 is DFQATT, CDR2 SNEGSKA (reference sequence). CDR3 protein: CSAKQGYNEKLFF. CDR3 nucleotide sequence: TGCAGTGCTAAGCAGGGGTATAATGAAAAACTGTTTTTT.

This chain uses TRBV19 with TRBJ1-6; TRBD1 might be the D (6 bases). The V and J ends lost 4 bases and 8 bases respectively, with 9 bases between them. In germline, CDR1 is LNHDA, CDR2 SQIVND (reference sequence). CDR3 length equals 13 residues. The CDR3 DNA reads as TGTGCCAGTAGTACCAACAGGGATTCACCCCTCCACTTT. Translating it yields CASSTNRDSPLHF.

This rearrangement joins TRBV9 to TRBJ2-5, with 8 nucleotides matching TRBD2. Germline V CDR1 and CDR2: SGDLS, YYNGEE. V dropped 0 bases and J dropped 5; count of bases not matched to a gene: 6. The CDR3 is 15 residues long. The CDR3, as DNA: TGTGCCAGCAGCGTAGGCAACGGGAGGGCGGAGACCCAGTACTTC. It is translated as CASSVGNGRAETQYF.

The rearrangement uses TRBV5-6 and TRBJ2-3; D is possibly TRBD1 (6 bases). Trimming pared 5 bases from V and 2 bases from J, leaving 9 bases between. The CDR3 has 13 residues. Germline V gene lookup returns CDR1 SGHDT and CDR2 YYEEEE. The chain's CDR3 is CASSGQFTDTQYF. CDR3 in DNA: TGTGCCAGCAGTGGACAGTTCACAGATACGCAGTATTTT.

Concerning this clonotype: The limits of the CDR3 on the DNA are not certain, so only TCRdb's listed CDR3 is given. The gene calls are TRBV12-3 or TRBV12-4 and TRBJ1-3; the DNA was not used to check the table's D call, TRBD1. The CDR3 numbers 20 amino acids, ends counted. The CDR3: CASSLYRGDAEAFFGNTIYF.

In its sample, this clonotype was seen once. The CDR3 does not close with the conserved phenylalanine or tryptophan, likely indicating a read error. The chain links TRBV20-1 to TRBJ1-1, with D perhaps TRBD1 (5 bases). Germline V gene lookup returns CDR1 DFQATT and CDR2 SNEGSKA (reference sequence). The CDR3 length is 11 residues. CDR3: CCASQGTEAFL. In DNA, the CDR3 is TGCTGTGCTAGCCAGGGCACTGAAGCTTTCCTT.

This clonotype was recorded many times. The gene calls are TRBV20-1 and TRBJ2-3; possible D gene TRBD2, 5 bases. The CDR3 length is 15 residues. The germline CDR1 and CDR2 sequences are DFQATT and SNEGSKA (reference sequence). The ends were cut back, 0 bases at V and 2 bases at J, with 12 bases in the middle. CDR3 in DNA: TGCAGTGCTAGAGAGGGTAGCGAAAACACAGATACGCAGTATTTT. This codes for CSAREGSENTDTQYF.

Judged by abundance, this clonotype is medium-sized (0.01 to 0.1%). The CDR3 DNA reads TGTGCCACCAGTGATTCGGCAGGCGCCCCTCAGCCCCAGCATTTT. It yields the protein CATSDSAGAPQPQHF. The genes are TRBV24-1 and TRBJ1-5; D remains unclear. Germline V lookup: CDR1 KGHDR, CDR2 SFDVKD. V dropped 2 bases and J dropped 6 bases, with 13 bases sitting between them. The CDR3 covers 15 residues.

This clonotype showed up many times. V is TRBV10-3 and J is TRBJ2-5; D is undetermined. This CDR3 region has 12 residues. Per the germline V gene, CDR1 is ENHRY and CDR2 is SYGVKD. Trimming left V 6 bases short and J 3 bases short, with 8 bases between. The CDR3 DNA reads TGTGCCATCAGGGGATTAAAAGAGACCCAGTACTTC. Its translation is CAIRGLKETQYF.

J is TRBJ2-5 and V is TRBV9, with 10 bases identical to TRBD1. V was clipped by 4 bases and J by 5 bases; unmatched bases: 11. The germline V gene has CDR1 SGDLS and CDR2 YYNGEE. The CDR3 totals 16 residues. The CDR3 sequence: CASSMGQGTSRETQYF. CDR3 sequence (DNA): TGTGCCAGCAGCATGGGACAGGGGACCTCCCGGGAGACCCAGTACTTC.

This clonotype turned up a few times. The chain uses TRBV7-2 and TRBJ1-4; perhaps TRBD1 as D (6 bases). The germline V gene encodes CDR1 SGHTA and CDR2 FQGNSA. The CDR3 length is 16 residues. V was cut by 0 bases and J by 1 base, with 9 bases left in between. CDR3 amino acids: CASSLAWTVTNEKLFF. The CDR3 nucleotides are TGTGCCAGCAGCTTAGCTTGGACAGTAACTAATGAAAAACTGTTTTTT.

With regard to this clonotype: An end of the junction differs from the germline gene, which may be a read error. This chain connects TRBV11-2 to TRBJ2-7; 9 bases are a match to TRBD1. This CDR3 region has 15 residues. Germline CDR1 is SGHAT and CDR2 is FQNNGV. CDR3 protein: CASSLAGTGQYEQYF. In nucleotides, the CDR3 is TGCGCCAGCAGCTTGGCCGGGACAGGGCAATACGAGCAGTACTTC.

The CDR3 bases are TGTGCCGTCCGAAGGGGCCCCGACAGCTACACCGGGGAGCTGTTTTTT. Translated: CAVRRGPDSYTGELFF. The chain carries TRBV10-3 and TRBJ2-2; tentatively, D is TRBD1 (5 bases). Germline loops: CDR1 ENHRY, CDR2 SYGVKD. The CDR3 sequence is 16 residues long. V lost 11 bases and J 3 bases, leaving 22 bases between the germline ends.

The chain is built from TRBV19 and TRBJ1-1; 7 bases are a match to TRBD1. V lost 6 bases, J lost 1 base, and 17 bases stayed unmatched. The CDR3 has 18 residues. CDR1 is LNHDA and CDR2 is SQIVND in the germline V gene (reference sequence). CDR3 loop: CASRYPGDSLVKNTEAFF. CDR3 nucleotide sequence: TGTGCCAGTAGATACCCCGGGGACAGCCTTGTAAAGAACACTGAAGCTTTCTTT.

This clonotype was counted a few times. The chain employs TRBV15 and TRBJ1-1, with D maybe TRBD1 (5 bases). The ends were cut back, 5 bases at V and 4 bases at J, with 14 bases in the middle. CDR1 and CDR2 from the germline V gene are LNHNV and YYDKDF (reference sequence). This CDR3 has 14 residues. The DNA for the CDR3 is TGTGCCACCAGCGGTTGGCAGGGAGGCACTGAAGCTTTCTTT. It encodes CATSGWQGGTEAFF.

In this sample, this clonotype turned up many times. The J gene is TRBJ2-2, the V gene TRBV7-9; D not certain. V gave up 5 bases and J gave up 4 bases, with 5 bases separating them. The germline V gene encodes CDR1 SEHNR and CDR2 FQNEAQ (reference sequence). The CDR3 contains 12 residues. Written as DNA, the CDR3 is TGTGCCAGCAGCCCAAGCACCGGGGAGCTGTTTTTT. Encoded protein: CASSPSTGELFF.

On this clonotype itself: The CDR3 ends on some other residue instead of the conserved phenylalanine or tryptophan, so this is likely a read error. The gene calls are TRBV16 and TRBJ2-5, with 8 bases that match TRBD1. Germline CDR1 is KGHSY and CDR2 is FQNENV. The CDR3 sequence is 15 residues long. Here the CDR3 reads CASSQQTGAIETQYS. CDR3 DNA sequence: TGTGCCAGCAGCCAACAGACAGGGGCGATAGAGACTCAGTACTCC.

This clonotype was observed once. The chain uses TRBV7-2 and TRBJ1-1; 9 bases agree with TRBD1. The V gene end was trimmed by 1 base and the J gene end by 1 base; junction bases not matched to a gene: 1. Germline lookup yields CDR1 SGHTA and CDR2 FQGNSA. This CDR3 is 15 amino acids long. The CDR3, as DNA: TGTGCCAGCAGCTTAGAGGGACAGGGGAACACTGAAGCTTTCTTT. It encodes CASSLEGQGNTEAFF.

The chain is built from TRBV5-6 and TRBJ2-5, with TRBD2 matching over 8 bases. Trimming removed 2 bases from V and 4 bases from J; junction bases left unmatched: 4. Germline V lookup: CDR1 SGHDT, CDR2 YYEEEE. There are 14 residues in the CDR3. CDR3 coding DNA: TGTGCCAGCAGCTTAGCGGGAGAGGGAGAGACCCAGTACTTC. This encodes CASSLAGEGETQYF.

By its share, this clonotype is medium-sized (0.01 to 0.1%). The chain's CDR3 is CASSVSVRAGDGYTF. The CDR3 region has the DNA TGTGCCAGCAGCGTGTCGGTCCGCGCAGGGGATGGCTACACCTTC. The chain joins TRBV9 to TRBJ1-2, with D possibly being TRBD1 (6 bases). Between the trimmed V and J ends, which lost 2 bases and 6 bases, there was a span of 17 bases. The CDR3 is made up of 15 amino acids. Germline CDR1 reads SGDLS; CDR2 reads YYNGEE.

This chain uses TRBV12-3 or TRBV12-4 with TRBJ2-5, with a weak D call TRBD1 (5 bases). CDR3 size: 16 residues. The V gene lost 4 bases and the J gene lost 3 bases, with 18 bases spanning the gap. CDR3 loop: CASSSRQGWSKETQYF. In nucleotides, the CDR3 is TGTGCCAGCAGTTCCCGCCAGGGATGGTCCAAAGAGACCCAGTACTTC.

This clonotype was seen at least ten times. The chain combines TRBV11-3 with TRBJ1-2, with no clear D. V lost 5 bases to trimming and J lost 8 bases, with 18 bases between them. Germline V gives CDR1 SGHNT, CDR2 YENEEA. The CDR3 totals 14 residues. CDR3 loop: CASSLEGGSWGYTF. For the CDR3, the DNA is TGTGCCAGCAGCCTGGAGGGAGGTTCTTGGGGCTACACCTTC. Based on the CDR3 plus reference TRBV11-3 and TRBJ1-2, the full variable domain is EAGVVQSPRYKIIEKKQPVAFWCNPISGHNTLYWYLQNLGQGPELLIRYENEEAVDDSQLPKDRFSAERLKGVDSTLKIQPAELGDSAVYLCASSLEGGSWGYTFGSGTRLTVV.